The clone carrying this T cell receptor beta chain appeared a single time. Antigen: not known. The record originates from a study of CD8+CD57+ T cells in acquired aplastic anemia. Overall study results and limits: Shared by patients and controls, twenty-nine CD8+ CDR3s were abundant in patients.

Researchers used genomic DNA as the template to profile TCR beta VDJ and CDR3. TCRdb redid the calling of the reads with MiXCR, one entry per CDR3 protein. The table lists around 170,000 distinct CDR3 sequences, about three fifths of them singletons. The V gene end was trimmed by 5 bases and the J gene end by 1 base; junction bases not matched to a gene: 3. CDR1 SGHVT and CDR2 SQSDAQ come from the germline V gene. The CDR3 loop spans 15 amino acids. The sample taken for sequencing was sorted CD4+, CD8+, or CD8+CD57+ T cells (not recorded which) from PBMCs. The origin of this receptor is a human donor in good health. The chain recombines TRBV7-4 with TRBJ1-1; 11 bases are a match to TRBD1. CDR3 amino acids: CASSAGQGANTEAFF. The CDR3, as DNA: TGTGCCAGCAGCGCCGGACAGGGGGCGAACACTGAAGCTTTCTTT.